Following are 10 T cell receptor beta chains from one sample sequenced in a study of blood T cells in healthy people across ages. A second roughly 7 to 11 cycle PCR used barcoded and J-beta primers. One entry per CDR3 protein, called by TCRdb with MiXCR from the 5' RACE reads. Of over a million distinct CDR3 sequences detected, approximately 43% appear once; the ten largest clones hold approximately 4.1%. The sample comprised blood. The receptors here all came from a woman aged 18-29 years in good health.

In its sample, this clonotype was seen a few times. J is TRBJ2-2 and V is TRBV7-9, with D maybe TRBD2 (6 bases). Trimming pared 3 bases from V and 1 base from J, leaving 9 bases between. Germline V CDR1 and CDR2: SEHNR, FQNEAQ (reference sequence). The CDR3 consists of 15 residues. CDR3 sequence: CASSFWRENTGELFF. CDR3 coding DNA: TGTGCCAGCAGCTTCTGGAGGGAGAACACCGGGGAGCTGTTTTTT.

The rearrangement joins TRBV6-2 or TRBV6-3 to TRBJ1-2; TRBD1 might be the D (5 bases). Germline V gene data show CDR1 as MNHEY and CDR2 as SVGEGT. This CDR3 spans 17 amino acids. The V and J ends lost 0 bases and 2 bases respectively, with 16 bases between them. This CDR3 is CASSYSFYARGNYGYTF. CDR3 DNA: TGTGCCAGCAGTTACTCGTTCTACGCTCGGGGCAACTATGGCTACACCTTC.

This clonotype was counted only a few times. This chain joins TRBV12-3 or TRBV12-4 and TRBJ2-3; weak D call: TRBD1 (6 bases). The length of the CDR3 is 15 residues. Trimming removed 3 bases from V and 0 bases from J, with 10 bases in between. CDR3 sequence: CASSFQGHSTDTQYF. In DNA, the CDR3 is TGTGCCAGCAGTTTTCAGGGACATAGCACAGATACGCAGTATTTT.

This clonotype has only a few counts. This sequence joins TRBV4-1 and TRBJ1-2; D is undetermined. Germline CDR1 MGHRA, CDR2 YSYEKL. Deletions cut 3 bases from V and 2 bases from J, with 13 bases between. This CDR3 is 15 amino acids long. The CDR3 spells CASSQNRAVNYGYTF. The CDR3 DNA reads TGCGCCAGCAGCCAGAACCGGGCAGTCAACTATGGCTACACCTTC.

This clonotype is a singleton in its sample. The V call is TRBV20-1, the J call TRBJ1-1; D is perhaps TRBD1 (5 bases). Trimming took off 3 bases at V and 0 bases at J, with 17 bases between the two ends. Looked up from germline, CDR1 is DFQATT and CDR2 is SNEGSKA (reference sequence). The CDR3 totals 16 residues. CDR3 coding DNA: TGCAGTGCTAGTCGGAGGGGCGCCGGGATGAACACTGAAGCTTTCTTT. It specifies CSASRRGAGMNTEAFF.

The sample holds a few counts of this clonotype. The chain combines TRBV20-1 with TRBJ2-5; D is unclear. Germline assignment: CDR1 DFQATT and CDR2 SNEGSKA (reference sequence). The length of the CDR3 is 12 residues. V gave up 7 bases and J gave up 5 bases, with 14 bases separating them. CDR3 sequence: CSGLQDGETQYF. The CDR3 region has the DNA TGCAGTGGCCTCCAGGATGGGGAGACCCAGTACTTC.

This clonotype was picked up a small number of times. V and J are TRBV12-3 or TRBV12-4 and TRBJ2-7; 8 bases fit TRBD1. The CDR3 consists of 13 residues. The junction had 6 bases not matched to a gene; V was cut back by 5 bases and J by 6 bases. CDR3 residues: CASSAWTGTEQYF. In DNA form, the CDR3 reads TGTGCCAGCAGTGCCTGGACAGGGACCGAGCAGTACTTC.

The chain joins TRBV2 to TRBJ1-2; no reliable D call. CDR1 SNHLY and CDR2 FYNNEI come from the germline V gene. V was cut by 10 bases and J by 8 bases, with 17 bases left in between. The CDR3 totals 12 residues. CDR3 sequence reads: CAIPPGIRGYTF. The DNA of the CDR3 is TGTGCCATCCCACCGGGCATCAGGGGCTACACCTTC.

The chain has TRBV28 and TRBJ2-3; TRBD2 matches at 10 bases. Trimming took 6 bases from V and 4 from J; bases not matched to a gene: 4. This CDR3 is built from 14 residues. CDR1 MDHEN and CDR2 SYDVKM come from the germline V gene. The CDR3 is CASRLAGAADTQYF. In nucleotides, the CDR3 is TGTGCCAGCAGGCTAGCGGGAGCCGCAGATACGCAGTATTTT.

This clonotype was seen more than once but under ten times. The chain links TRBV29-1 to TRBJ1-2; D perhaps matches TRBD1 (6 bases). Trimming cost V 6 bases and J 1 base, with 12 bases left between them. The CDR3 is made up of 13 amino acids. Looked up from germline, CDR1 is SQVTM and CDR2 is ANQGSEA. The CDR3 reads CSVKGDLNYGYTF. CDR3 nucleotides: TGCAGCGTGAAGGGGGATCTTAACTATGGCTACACCTTC.